Listed here are 6 T cell receptor beta chains from one sample, sequenced in a study of blood T cell repertoires in COVID-19. Libraries were prepared by immunoSEQ multiplex PCR; TCRdb keeps only in-frame clonotypes and omits some of them. There are about 15,000 clones in the sample; around 77% occur only once, and about 14% lies in the top ten. Sequencing input: peripheral blood. Every receptor here comes from a human donor in a cohort sampled during active COVID-19.

The CDR3 DNA is TGTGCCAGTAGTACTCAGGGGGCGAACACTGAAGCTTTCTTT. This codes for CASSTQGANTEAFF. The chain couples TRBV19 to TRBJ1-1, with 8 bases fitting TRBD1. Germline assignment: CDR1 LNHDA and CDR2 SQIVND (reference sequence). CDR3 length equals 14 residues. After removal of 4 bases from V and 1 base from J, the junction contained 2 bases not matched to a gene.

A single count supports this clone. The rearrangement joins TRBV5-4 to TRBJ2-7; 10 positions agree with TRBD2. V dropped 4 bases and J dropped 2; count of bases not matched to a gene: 9. The length of the CDR3 is 16 residues. Germline lookup yields CDR1 SGHNT and CDR2 YYREEE (reference sequence). Here the CDR3 reads CASSRPASGSPYEQYF. In DNA, the CDR3 is TGTGCCAGCAGCCGTCCGGCTAGCGGGAGTCCCTACGAGCAGTACTTC.

The chain carries TRBV6-5 and TRBJ2-7, with 7 bases lining up with TRBD1. Germline CDR1 and CDR2: MNHEY and SVGAGI. This CDR3 is built from 15 residues. The V and J ends lost 6 bases and 3 bases, in that order; junction bases with no gene match: 11. CDR3 protein: CASSATDRASYEQYF. DNA of the CDR3: TGTGCCAGCAGCGCAACCGACAGGGCAAGCTACGAGCAGTACTTC.

The V gene is TRBV7-9, the J gene TRBJ1-2, with TRBD1 matching over 7 bases. Germline V CDR1 and CDR2: SEHNR, FQNEAQ (reference sequence). The CDR3 runs to 14 residues. V shed 5 bases, J shed 4 bases, and the junction held 7 bases outside the gene matches. The CDR3 loop is CASSPIRQGYGYTF. DNA for the CDR3: TGTGCCAGCAGCCCGATCCGACAGGGCTATGGCTACACCTTC.

This rearrangement joins TRBV5-8 to TRBJ2-7, with a tentative D call TRBD2 (6 bases). V was shortened by 4 bases and J by 3 bases, with 14 bases between the two germline ends. Germline CDR1 and CDR2: SGHTS and YDEGEE. This CDR3 contains 14 residues. The DNA for the CDR3 is TGTGCCAGCAGCGGGCTAGCGACAATCTACGAGCAGTACTTC. This codes for CASSGLATIYEQYF.

With respect to this clone: At the DNA level, this CDR3 is encoded by other sequences in the same sample as well. This sequence joins TRBV3-1 (or the pseudogene TRBV3-2) and TRBJ1-6; 9 bases map to TRBD1. Trimming at V came to 3 bases and at J to 8 bases, leaving 2 bases not matched to a gene. The CDR3 contains 14 residues. Germline CDR1 is LGHDT and CDR2 is YNNKEL (reference sequence). The CDR3 DNA reads as TGTGCCAGCAGCCACCGGGACAGGGATTCACCCCTCCACTTT. Its translation: CASSHRDRDSPLHF.